This T cell receptor (beta chain) came from a study of T cells in Graves' hyperthyroidism and ophthalmopathy. General study points: Blood also carried most thyroid clonotypes expanded above 0.001. A model using 13 V-J features told ophthalmopathy apart from stable hyperthyroidism.

V lost 3 bases to trimming and J lost 1 base, with 9 bases between them. CDR1 DFQATT and CDR2 SNEGSKA come from the germline V gene (reference sequence). The CDR3 length is 14 residues. This clonotype was detected a few times. The antigen remains unidentified. Hyperthyroidism in the patients, aged 18 to 65, was newly diagnosed and under 2 months in duration. Patients were excluded because of uncontrolled infection, other autoimmune disease, pregnancy or lactation. Amplified TCR beta CDR3 regions derived from RNA transcripts. Carried out on the TCR CDR3, a first-round RT-PCR used the HTBI primer set. MiXCR was run by TCRdb on the multiplex PCR reads, yielding one entry per CDR3 protein. In the table there are hundreds of thousands of distinct CDR3 sequences, around 19% of which are singletons.

J is TRBJ2-2 and V is TRBV20-1; TRBD1 is a possible D gene (6 bases). Sequencing used blood. The receptor was isolated from a woman in her fifties or sixties with Graves' hyperthyroidism that later progressed to Graves' ophthalmopathy. As DNA, the CDR3 is TGCAGTGCTAGGGGGGCCCTGAACACCGGGGAGCTGTTTTTT. This encodes CSARGALNTGELFF.